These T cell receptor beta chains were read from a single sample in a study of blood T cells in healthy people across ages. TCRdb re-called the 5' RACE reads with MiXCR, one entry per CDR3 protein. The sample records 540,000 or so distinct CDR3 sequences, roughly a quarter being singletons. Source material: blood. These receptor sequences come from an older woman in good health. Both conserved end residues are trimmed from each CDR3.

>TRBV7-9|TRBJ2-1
ASSLALASDNEQF
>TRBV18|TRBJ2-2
ASSSSGRRSGELF
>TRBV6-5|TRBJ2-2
ASSYSSGDSHSNTGELF
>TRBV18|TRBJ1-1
ASSPQKNTEAF
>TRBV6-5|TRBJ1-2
ASSPAGVGYT
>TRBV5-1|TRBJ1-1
ASTFGGETEAF
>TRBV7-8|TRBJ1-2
ASSLPSAGRRGYT
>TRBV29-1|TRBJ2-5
SAEMGTQY
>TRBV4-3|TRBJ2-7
ASSVRHRVGPAGEQY
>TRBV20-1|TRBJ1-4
SARDLREKLF
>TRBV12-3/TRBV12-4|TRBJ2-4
ASSRDSQEVKNIQY
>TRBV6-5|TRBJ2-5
ASSWDGTDQETQY
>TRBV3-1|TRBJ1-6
ASKLEGAVNSPLH
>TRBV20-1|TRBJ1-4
SAVSDRSATNEKLF
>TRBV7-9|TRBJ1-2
ASSQDRGEGYT
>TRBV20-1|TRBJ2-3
SARGSRRRAGSTDTQY
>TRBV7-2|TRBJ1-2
ASSISGTGNYGYT
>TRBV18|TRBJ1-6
ASSTGTGSDSPLH
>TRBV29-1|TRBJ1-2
SVEWDRGVGYT
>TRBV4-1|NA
ASSHPGRDLRDYEQY
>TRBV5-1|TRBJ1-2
ASSLGTGGGGYT
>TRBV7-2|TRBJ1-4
ASSPGRTEKLF
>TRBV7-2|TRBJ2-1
ASSLSPNLYNEQF
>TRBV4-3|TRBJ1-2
ASSSLGDWWGYT
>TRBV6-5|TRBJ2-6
ASSYGTSGASGANVLT
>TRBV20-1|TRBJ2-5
SARRTSGAYQETQY
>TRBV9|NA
ASSVEGGDYEDEQF